This T cell receptor beta chain originates from a study of T cells in Graves' hyperthyroidism and ophthalmopathy. Study-level information: Before treatment of any kind, peripheral blood was taken at initial diagnosis.

This clonotype showed up many times. As yet, its antigen is unknown. Study-wide results and caveats: Also found in blood were most expanded thyroid clonotypes above 0.001.

Germline trimming cut 6 bases from V and 5 bases from J; bases unmatched to any gene: 17. The CDR3 contains 17 residues. Looked up from germline, CDR1 is DFQATT and CDR2 is SNEGSKA (reference sequence). RNA transcripts served as the template for amplifying TCR beta CDR3 regions. Carried out on the TCR CDR3, a first-round RT-PCR used the HTBI primer set. TCRdb recomputed calls from the multiplex PCR reads with MiXCR, one row per CDR3 protein. The sample includes 500,000 to 650,000 distinct CDR3 sequences, about 15% seen only once; the top ten take roughly an eighth. Sequences were obtained from blood. This TCR derives from a woman between 45 and 60 years old with Graves' ophthalmopathy. V gene TRBV20-1 combines with J gene TRBJ2-7; 12 positions match TRBD1. In nucleotides, the CDR3 is TGCAGTGCCACGGGACAGGGGGCGGCGGGAGTAATGGACGAGCAGTACTTC. It yields the protein CSATGQGAAGVMDEQYF.